This TCR beta chain was recorded in a study of CD8+ T cells in alopecia areata. Across the whole study: Treatment of the treated patients consisted of oral tofacitinib, 5 to 10 mg twice daily.

The sequencing template was cDNA reverse transcribed from extracted RNA. Generated by immunoSEQ multiplex PCR, the TCRdb table keeps only in-frame clones and is missing some. The sample shows 170,000 or so clones, approximately 62% of them seen only once. The CDR3 runs 11 residues. V lost 4 bases, J lost 7 bases, and 10 bases lay in between. The germline gives CDR1 GTSNPN, CDR2 SVGIG (reference sequence). Lesional scalp tissue (obtained by punch biopsy) and peripheral blood were collected from alopecia areata patients. The chain joins TRBV30 to TRBJ1-1; no firm D call. This receptor was identified in a human donor with alopecia areata. The sequencing here drew on CD4+ T cells sorted from blood, taken at week 0. The CDR3 is CAWIMAGEAFF. CDR3 nucleotide sequence: TGTGCCTGGATTATGGCAGGTGAAGCTTTCTTT.